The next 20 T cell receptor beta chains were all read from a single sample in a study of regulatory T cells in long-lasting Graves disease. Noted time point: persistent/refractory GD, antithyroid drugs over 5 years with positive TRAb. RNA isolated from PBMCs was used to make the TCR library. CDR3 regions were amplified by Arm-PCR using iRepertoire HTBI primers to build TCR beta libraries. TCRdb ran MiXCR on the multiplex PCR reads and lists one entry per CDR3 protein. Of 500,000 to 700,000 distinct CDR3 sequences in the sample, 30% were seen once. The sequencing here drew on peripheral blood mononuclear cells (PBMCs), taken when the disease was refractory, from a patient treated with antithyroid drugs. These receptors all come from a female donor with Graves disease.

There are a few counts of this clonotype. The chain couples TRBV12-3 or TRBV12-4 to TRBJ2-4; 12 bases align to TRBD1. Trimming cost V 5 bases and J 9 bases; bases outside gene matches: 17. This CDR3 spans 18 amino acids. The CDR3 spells CASSPEGTGTGGLGIQYF. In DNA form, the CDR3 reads TGTGCCAGCAGTCCTGAGGGAACCGGGACAGGGGGCTTGGGCATTCAGTACTTC.

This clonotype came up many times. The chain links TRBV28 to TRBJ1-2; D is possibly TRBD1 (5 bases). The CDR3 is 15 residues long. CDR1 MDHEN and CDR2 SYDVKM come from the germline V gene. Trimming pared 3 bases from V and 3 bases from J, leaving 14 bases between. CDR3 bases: TGTGCCAGCAGTTTCCTCCGACAGCGACACTATGGCTACACCTTC. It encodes CASSFLRQRHYGYTF.

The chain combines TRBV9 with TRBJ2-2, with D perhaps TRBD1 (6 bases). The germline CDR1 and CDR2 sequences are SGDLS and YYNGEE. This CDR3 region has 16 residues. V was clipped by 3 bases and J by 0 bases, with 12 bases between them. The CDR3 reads CASSAPGQTNTGELFF. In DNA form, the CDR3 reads TGTGCCAGCAGCGCTCCCGGACAGACGAACACCGGGGAGCTGTTTTTT.

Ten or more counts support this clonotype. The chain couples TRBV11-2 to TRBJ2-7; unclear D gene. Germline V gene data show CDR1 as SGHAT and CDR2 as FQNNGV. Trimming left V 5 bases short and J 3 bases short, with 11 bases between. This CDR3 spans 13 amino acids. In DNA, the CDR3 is TGTGCCAGCAGCCCCTTATCAGTCTACGAGCAGTACTTC. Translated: CASSPLSVYEQYF.

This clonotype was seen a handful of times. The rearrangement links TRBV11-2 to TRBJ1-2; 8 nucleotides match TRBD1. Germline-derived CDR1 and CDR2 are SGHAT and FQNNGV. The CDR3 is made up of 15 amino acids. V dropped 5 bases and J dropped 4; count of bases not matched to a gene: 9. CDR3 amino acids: CASSPTGQGLYGYTF. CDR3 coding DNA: TGTGCCAGCAGCCCGACTGGACAGGGACTCTATGGCTACACCTTC.

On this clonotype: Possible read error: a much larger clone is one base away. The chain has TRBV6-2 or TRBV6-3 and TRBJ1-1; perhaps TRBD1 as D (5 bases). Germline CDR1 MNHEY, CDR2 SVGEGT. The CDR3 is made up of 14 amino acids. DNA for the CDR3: TGTGCCGGCAGTTACAGGCATTTGAACACTGAAGCTTTCTTT. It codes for CAGSYRHLNTEAFF.

CDR3 loop: CASSVSPESLYEQYF. The CDR3 DNA reads as TGTGCCAGCAGCGTTTCCCCCGAAAGTCTCTACGAGCAGTACTTC. The chain has TRBV9 and TRBJ2-7, with D uncertain. Trimming removed 2 bases from V and 3 bases from J, with 15 bases in between. The CDR3 loop spans 15 amino acids. Germline V gene data show CDR1 as SGDLS and CDR2 as YYNGEE.

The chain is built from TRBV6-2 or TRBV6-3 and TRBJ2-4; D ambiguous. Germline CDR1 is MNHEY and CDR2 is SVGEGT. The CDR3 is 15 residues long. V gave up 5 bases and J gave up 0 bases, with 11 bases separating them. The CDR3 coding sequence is TGTGCCAGCAGTCCCTCGGGCAGAGCCAAAAACATTCAGTACTTC. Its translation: CASSPSGRAKNIQYF.

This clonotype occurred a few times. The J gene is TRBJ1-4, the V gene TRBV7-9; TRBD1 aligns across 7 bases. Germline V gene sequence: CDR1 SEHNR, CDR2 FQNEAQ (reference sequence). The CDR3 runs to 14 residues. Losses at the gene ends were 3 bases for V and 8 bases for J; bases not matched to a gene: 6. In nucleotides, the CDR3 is TGTGCCAGCAGCTTCCAGGGGGAGCGGGAAAAACTGTTTTTT. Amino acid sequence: CASSFQGEREKLFF. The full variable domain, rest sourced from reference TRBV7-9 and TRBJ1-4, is DTGVSQNPRHKITKRGQNVTFRCDPISEHNRLYWYRQTLGQGPEFLTYFQNEAQLEKSRLLSDRFSAERPKGSFSTLEIQRTEQGDSAMYLCASSFQGEREKLFFGSGTQLSVL.

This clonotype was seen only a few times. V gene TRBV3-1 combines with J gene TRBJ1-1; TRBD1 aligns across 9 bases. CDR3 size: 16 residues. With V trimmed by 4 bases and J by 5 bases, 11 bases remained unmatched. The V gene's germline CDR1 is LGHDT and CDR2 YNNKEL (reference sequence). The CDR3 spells CASSLGSGTGSTEAFF. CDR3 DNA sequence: TGTGCCAGCAGCCTAGGGTCCGGGACAGGGTCAACTGAAGCTTTCTTT. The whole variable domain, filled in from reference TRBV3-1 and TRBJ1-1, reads DTAVSQTPKYLVTQMGNDKSIKCEQNLGHDTMYWYKQDSKKFLKIMFSYNNKELIINETVPNRFSPKSPDKAHLNLHINSLELGDSAVYFCASSLGSGTGSTEAFFGQGTRLTVV.

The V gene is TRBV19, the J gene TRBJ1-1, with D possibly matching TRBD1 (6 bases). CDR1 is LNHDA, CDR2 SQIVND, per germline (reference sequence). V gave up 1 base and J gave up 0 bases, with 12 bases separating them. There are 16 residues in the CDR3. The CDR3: CASSIAGTPMNTEAFF. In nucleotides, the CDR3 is TGTGCCAGTAGTATAGCCGGGACACCGATGAACACTGAAGCTTTCTTT.

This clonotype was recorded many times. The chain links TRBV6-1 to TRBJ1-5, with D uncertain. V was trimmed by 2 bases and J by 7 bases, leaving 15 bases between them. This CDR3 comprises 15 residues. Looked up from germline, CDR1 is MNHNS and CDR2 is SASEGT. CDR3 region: CASSETWRAGQPQHF. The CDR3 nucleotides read TGTGCCAGCAGTGAAACTTGGAGGGCAGGACAGCCCCAGCATTTT.

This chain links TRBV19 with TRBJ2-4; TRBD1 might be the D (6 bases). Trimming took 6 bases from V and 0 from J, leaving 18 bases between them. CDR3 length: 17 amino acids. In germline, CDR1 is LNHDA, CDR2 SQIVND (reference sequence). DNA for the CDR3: TGTGCCAGTAGCGATCTACAGGGAAATCTAGCCAAAAACATTCAGTACTTC. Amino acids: CASSDLQGNLAKNIQYF.

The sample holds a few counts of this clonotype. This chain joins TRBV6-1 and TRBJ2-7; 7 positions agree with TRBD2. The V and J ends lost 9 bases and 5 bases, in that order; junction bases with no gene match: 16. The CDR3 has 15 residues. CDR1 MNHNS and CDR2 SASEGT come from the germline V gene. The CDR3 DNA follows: TGTGCCAGTGCGTCGGTTGGACTAGTGAAAAACGAGCAGTACTTC. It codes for CASASVGLVKNEQYF.

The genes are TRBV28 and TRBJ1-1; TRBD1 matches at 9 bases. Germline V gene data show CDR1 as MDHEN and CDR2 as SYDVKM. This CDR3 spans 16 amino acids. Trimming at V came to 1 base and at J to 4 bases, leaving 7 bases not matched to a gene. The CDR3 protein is CASSLSHRGRGTEAFF. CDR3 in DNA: TGTGCCAGCAGTTTATCACACAGGGGGCGCGGCACTGAAGCTTTCTTT. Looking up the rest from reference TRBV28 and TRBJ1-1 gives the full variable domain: DVKVTQSSRYLVKRTGEKVFLECVQDMDHENMFWYRQDPGLGLRLIYFSYDVKMKEKGDIPEGYSVSREKKERFSLILESASTNQTSMYLCASSLSHRGRGTEAFFGQGTRLTVV.

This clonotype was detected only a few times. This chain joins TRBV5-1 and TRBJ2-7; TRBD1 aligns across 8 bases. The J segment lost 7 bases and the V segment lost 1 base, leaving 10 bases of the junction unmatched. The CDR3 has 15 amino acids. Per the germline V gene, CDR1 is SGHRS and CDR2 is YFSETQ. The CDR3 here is CASSLKGQAGTEQYF. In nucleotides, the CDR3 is TGCGCCAGCAGCTTGAAGGGACAGGCAGGTACGGAGCAGTACTTC.

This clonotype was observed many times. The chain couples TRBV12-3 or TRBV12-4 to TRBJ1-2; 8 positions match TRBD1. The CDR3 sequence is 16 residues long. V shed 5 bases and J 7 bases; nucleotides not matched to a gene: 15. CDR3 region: CASSPRGRGRVRGYTF. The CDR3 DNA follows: TGTGCCAGCAGTCCGCGGGGCAGGGGGCGAGTACGTGGCTACACCTTC.

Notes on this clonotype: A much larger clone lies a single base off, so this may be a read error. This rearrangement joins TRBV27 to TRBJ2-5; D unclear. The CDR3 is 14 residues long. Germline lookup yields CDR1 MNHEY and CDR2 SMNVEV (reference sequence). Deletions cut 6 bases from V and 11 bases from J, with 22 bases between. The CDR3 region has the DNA TGTGCCAGCAGCCCCAATCTATGGTCCAATGAGCAGTACTTC. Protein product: CASSPNLWSNEQYF.

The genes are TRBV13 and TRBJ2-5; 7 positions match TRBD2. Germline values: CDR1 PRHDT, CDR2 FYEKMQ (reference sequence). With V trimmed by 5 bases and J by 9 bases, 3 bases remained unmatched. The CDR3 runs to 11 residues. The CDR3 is CASSARGAQYF. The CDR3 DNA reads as TGTGCCAGCAGCGCCCGGGGGGCCCAGTACTTC. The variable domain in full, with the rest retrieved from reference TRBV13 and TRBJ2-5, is AAGVIQSPRHLIKEKRETATLKCYPIPRHDTVYWYQQGPGQDPQFLISFYEKMQSDKGSIPDRFSAQQFSDYHSELNMSSLELGDSALYFCASSARGAQYFGPGTRLLVL.

In DNA form, the CDR3 reads TGTGCCAGCAGACTTAGCGGGGGGCTTGGTGAAAAACTGTTTTTT. This sequence encodes CASRLSGGLGEKLFF. The rearrangement links TRBV28 to TRBJ1-4; D possibly corresponds to TRBD1 (6 bases). Germline V lookup: CDR1 MDHEN, CDR2 SYDVKM. The CDR3 extends over 15 amino acids. Trimming took off 6 bases at V and 7 bases at J, with 18 bases between the two ends.